The sequence of this TCR beta chain was determined in a study of cytomegalovirus exposure and HLA in healthy donors. The wider study: 81% of 398 genotyped donors fell in the Caucasian-associated ancestry cluster. Overall study findings and caveats: The authors later found HLA-associated TCR beta chains more clonally expanded than equally common others. Presence/absence analyses took donor sequencing depth as roughly uniform.

The PCR had 60 Vbeta and 13 Jbeta primers. The table came from immunoSEQ multiplex PCR; TCRdb's copy has only in-frame clones and leaves some out. The table shows approximately 140,000 clones, with roughly two thirds occurring only once. Germline CDR1 reads SGHRS; CDR2 reads YFSETQ. V shed 5 bases and J shed 8 bases, with 13 bases lying between them. The CDR3 is 12 residues long. Details on this clone: Its antigen is currently unknown.

This TCR was sampled from a male donor in good health and CMV-seronegative. Sequences were obtained from PBMCs. V gene TRBV5-1 combines with J gene TRBJ1-2; D is uncertain. In DNA form, the CDR3 reads TGCGCCAGCAGGACCCCCGCGGGAGGCTACACCTTC. As protein: CASRTPAGGYTF.